This TCR beta chain was sequenced for a study of OX40 agonist ivuxolimab in advanced cancers. The trim removed 4 bases at V and 5 bases at J, leaving 6 bases unmatched. CDR3 length: 15 residues. Germline loops: CDR1 SGHAT, CDR2 FQDESV (reference sequence). TCRdb's table, derived via immunoSEQ multiplex PCR, lists solely in-frame clones and lacks some. The data show about 50,000 clones, approximately 91% seen once. This sequence originates from an adult with an advanced solid tumor such as melanoma, head and neck, liver or kidney cancer. Sequenced material: CD4+ or CD8+ T cells sorted from blood, taken in a trial of the OX40 agonist ivuxolimab. The J gene is TRBJ2-1, the V gene TRBV11-1; TRBD1 aligns across 9 bases. Here the CDR3 DNA reads TGTGCCAGCAGCTCGACAGGGGGTCGAGACAATGAGCAGTTCTTC. Its translation: CASSSTGGRDNEQFF.